These 19 T cell receptor beta chains share one sample of origin, sequenced in a study of cytomegalovirus exposure and HLA in healthy donors (dated by TCRdb to between 2016 and 2019). The library was built by means of the immunoSEQ multiplex PCR assay. The multiplex PCR relied on a mix of 60 forward primers for TCR Vbeta segments and 13 reverse primers for TCR Jbeta segments. TCRdb limited this immuneACCESS table to in-frame rearrangements with V and J called. A share of clones is missing; checked studies link under half to unresolved V genes, and the rest is unexplained. The sample table shows some 99,000 clones, and around 73% are seen once. The ten largest clones take up approximately 8.4% of the sample. Sequenced sample: PBMCs. These receptor sequences come from a middle-aged man in good health and CMV-seronegative.

The chain carries TRBV10-3 and TRBJ2-5, with 9 bases identical to TRBD2. The CDR3 is 13 residues long. Trimming took 8 bases from V and 5 from J; bases not matched to a gene: 6. Germline assignment: CDR1 ENHRY and CDR2 SYGVKD. CDR3 amino acids: CAIGLAGRETQYF. In DNA, the CDR3 is TGTGCCATCGGGCTAGCGGGGAGGGAGACCCAGTACTTC.

The chain links TRBV7-8 to TRBJ1-5; D is possibly TRBD1 (5 bases). V lost 1 base to trimming and J lost 1 base, with 8 bases between them. Germline V CDR1 and CDR2: SGHVS, FQNEAQ. There are 15 residues in the CDR3. The CDR3 loop reads CASSLGTLSNQPQHF. The CDR3 DNA follows: TGTGCCAGCAGCTTAGGGACACTGAGCAATCAGCCCCAGCATTTT. The variable domain in full, completed from reference TRBV7-8 and TRBJ1-5, reads GAGVSQSPRYKVAKRGQDVALRCDPISGHVSLFWYQQALGQGPEFLTYFQNEAQLDKSGLPSDRFFAERPEGSVSTLKIQRTQQEDSAVYLCASSLGTLSNQPQHFGDGTRLSIL.

The V gene is TRBV5-1, the J gene TRBJ2-5; perhaps TRBD2 as D (6 bases). The CDR3 has 14 amino acids. The germline V gene has CDR1 SGHRS and CDR2 YFSETQ. With 2 bases removed from V and 2 bases from J, the gap between germline ends came to 10 bases. The CDR3: CASSFYGGQETQYF. As DNA, the CDR3 is TGCGCCAGCAGCTTTTATGGGGGGCAAGAGACCCAGTACTTC.

The chain carries TRBV9 and TRBJ2-7; D perhaps matches TRBD2 (6 bases). Trimming stripped 0 bases from V and 6 bases from J, with 16 bases between. CDR1 is SGDLS and CDR2 is YYNGEE in the germline V gene. CDR3 length equals 15 residues. The CDR3 region has the DNA TGTGCCAGCAGCGTAGACGCGGGGAGATTGGGCGAGCAGTACTTC. This translates into CASSVDAGRLGEQYF.

This clone was counted once. The CDR3 sequence: CATSRDSLAGALRTGELFF. CDR3 sequence (DNA): TGTGCCACCAGCAGAGATTCGCTAGCGGGGGCCCTCAGGACCGGGGAGCTGTTTTTT. This chain links TRBV15 with TRBJ2-2; the match to TRBD2 covers 10 bases. CDR1 is LNHNV, CDR2 YYDKDF, per germline (reference sequence). The V segment lost 0 bases and the J segment 5 bases; nucleotides outside the gene matches: 12. CDR3 length: 19 residues. Full variable domain (outside the CDR3, taken from reference TRBV15 and TRBJ2-2): DAMVIQNPRYQVTQFGKPVTLSCSQTLNHNVMYWYQQKSSQAPKLLFHYYDKDFNNEADTPDNFQSRRPNTSFCFLDIRSPGLGDTAMYLCATSRDSLAGALRTGELFFGEGSRLTVL.

The rearrangement links TRBV29-1 to TRBJ2-1; 9 nucleotides align to TRBD1. V gave up 3 bases and J gave up 0 bases; unmatched junction bases: 21. CDR3 length: 21 amino acids. Germline V gene lookup returns CDR1 SQVTM and CDR2 ANQGSEA. CDR3 sequence reads: CSVDGLETGQGTPYSYNEQFF. The DNA of the CDR3 is TGCAGCGTTGATGGGCTAGAGACGGGACAGGGAACCCCGTACTCCTACAATGAGCAGTTCTTC.

This sequence joins TRBV29-1 and TRBJ2-3, with 11 bases that match TRBD2. J was trimmed by 5 bases and V by 7 bases; bases with no gene match: 8. Looked up from germline, CDR1 is SQVTM and CDR2 is ANQGSEA. This CDR3 is 14 amino acids long. CDR3 in DNA: TGCAGCGCCCGGACTAGCGGGCGGCGAGATACGCAGTATTTT. Translation: CSARTSGRRDTQYF.

This clone has more than one count but fewer than ten. The chain couples TRBV10-3 to TRBJ2-1, with D perhaps matching TRBD2 (5 bases). Per germline, CDR1 ENHRY and CDR2 SYGVKD. The CDR3 loop spans 17 amino acids. V dropped 4 bases and J dropped 1 base, with 17 bases sitting between them. The CDR3 DNA reads TGTGCCATCAGTGGATCCGAGGGAGACCTGTCCTACAATGAGCAGTTCTTC. Its protein is CAISGSEGDLSYNEQFF.

The V gene is TRBV4-1, the J gene TRBJ1-3; D gene unclear. The CDR3 consists of 14 residues. CDR1 and CDR2 from the germline V gene are MGHRA and YSYEKL. The V end was cut by 6 bases, the J end by 0 bases, with 9 bases between. CDR3 amino acids: CASSHLLSGNTIYF. CDR3 DNA sequence: TGCGCCAGCAGTCATCTACTCTCTGGAAACACCATATATTTT.

The chain is built from TRBV7-8 and TRBJ1-2; weak D call: TRBD1 (6 bases). This CDR3 spans 18 amino acids. Germline CDR1 SGHVS, CDR2 FQNEAQ. V lost 0 bases to trimming and J lost 7 bases, with 24 bases between them. Here the CDR3 reads CASSLAYGDTDFGIGYTF. CDR3 coding DNA: TGTGCCAGCAGCTTAGCGTATGGGGACACAGATTTCGGAATTGGCTACACCTTC.

The rearrangement uses TRBV5-6 and TRBJ2-2; weak D call: TRBD2 (6 bases). Germline V lookup: CDR1 SGHDT, CDR2 YYEEEE. The CDR3 consists of 15 residues. Trimming took 2 bases from V and 4 from J, leaving 12 bases between them. This chain's CDR3 is CASSFVQGLTGELFF. The CDR3 DNA reads as TGTGCCAGCAGCTTTGTTCAGGGACTCACCGGGGAGCTGTTTTTT. The full variable domain, in which reference TRBV5-6 and TRBJ2-2 provide the parts outside the CDR3, is DAGVTQSPTHLIKTRGQQVTLRCSPKSGHDTVSWYQQALGQGPQFIFQYYEEEERQRGNFPDRFSGHQFPNYSSELNVNALLLGDSALYLCASSFVQGLTGELFFGEGSRLTVL.

V usage is TRBV28 and J usage is TRBJ1-2; TRBD1 aligns across 11 bases. The germline V gene encodes CDR1 MDHEN and CDR2 SYDVKM. The V segment lost 5 bases and the J segment 7 bases; nucleotides outside the gene matches: 3. The CDR3 runs 13 residues. The CDR3 loop reads CASSGTGGFGYTF. The DNA for the CDR3 is TGTGCCAGCAGTGGGACAGGGGGGTTTGGCTACACCTTC.

This clone was seen a handful of times. Distinct nucleotide sequences in the sample also encode this CDR3. The V and J genes are TRBV7-8 and TRBJ2-7, with TRBD2 matching 8 bases. Unmatched junction bases numbered 10, after V lost 2 bases and J lost 4 bases. This CDR3 spans 16 amino acids. Germline CDR1 reads SGHVS; CDR2 reads FQNEAQ. The CDR3 DNA is TGTGCCAGCAGCTTACTGCGTACTAGCGGACGATACGAGCAGTACTTC. This encodes CASSLLRTSGRYEQYF.

This clone has more than one count but fewer than ten. The V and J genes are TRBV6-1 and TRBJ1-6, with D uncertain. Germline V gene sequence: CDR1 MNHNS, CDR2 SASEGT. This CDR3 comprises 16 residues. Trimming took off 1 base at V and 0 bases at J, with 7 bases between the two ends. The CDR3 nucleotides are TGTGCCAGCAGTGAAGACTGGAGCTCCTATAATTCACCCCTCCACTTT. Encoded protein: CASSEDWSSYNSPLHF.

This sequence joins TRBV10-3 and TRBJ2-5; D is perhaps TRBD2 (6 bases). V lost 3 bases, J lost 5 bases, and 16 bases lay in between. Germline values: CDR1 ENHRY, CDR2 SYGVKD. The CDR3 extends over 15 amino acids. The CDR3 DNA reads as TGTGCCATCAGTGATCGGGGACTTTCGGGGGAGACCCAGTACTTC. This sequence encodes CAISDRGLSGETQYF.

The J gene is TRBJ2-7, the V gene TRBV4-3; the match to TRBD1 covers 10 bases. This CDR3 is built from 18 residues. The germline gives CDR1 LGHNA, CDR2 YSLEER. Trimming at V came to 0 bases and at J to 2 bases, leaving 10 bases not matched to a gene. The CDR3 region is CASSQEYLLDRGPYEQYF. The DNA for the CDR3 is TGCGCCAGCAGCCAAGAATATCTCCTAGACAGGGGGCCCTACGAGCAGTACTTC.

This chain connects TRBV9 to TRBJ2-2; 16 bases are a match to TRBD2. Trimming at V came to 5 bases and at J to 7 bases, leaving 8 bases not matched to a gene. In germline, CDR1 is SGDLS, CDR2 YYNGEE. This CDR3 region has 17 residues. CDR3 amino acids: CASRSGGLAGGRGELFF. The CDR3 nucleotides read TGTGCCAGCAGGAGCGGGGGACTAGCGGGGGGGCGCGGGGAGCTGTTTTTT.

CDR3 DNA sequence: TGTGCCAGCAGTCCATCAGGGAAGATGAACACTGAAGCTTTCTTT. Translating it yields CASSPSGKMNTEAFF. This sequence joins TRBV7-9 and TRBJ1-1, with D possibly TRBD1 on 5 matching bases. V lost 6 bases and J 0 bases, leaving 14 bases between the germline ends. The V gene's germline CDR1 is SEHNR and CDR2 FQNEAQ (reference sequence). This CDR3 has 15 amino acids. The whole variable domain, filled in from reference TRBV7-9 and TRBJ1-1, reads DTGVSQNPRHKITKRGQNVTFRCDPISEHNRLYWYRQTLGQGPEFLTYFQNEAQLEKSRLLSDRFSAERPKGSFSTLEIQRTEQGDSAMYLCASSPSGKMNTEAFFGQGTRLTVV.

The CDR3 DNA follows: TGCGCCAGCACGTTTAGGGGAGGGAACTATGGCTACACCTTC. This translates into CASTFRGGNYGYTF. The chain joins TRBV5-1 to TRBJ1-2, with TRBD1 as a possible D gene (5 bases). Germline loops: CDR1 SGHRS, CDR2 YFSETQ. V lost 6 bases to trimming and J lost 2 bases, with 14 bases between them. The CDR3 has 14 residues.